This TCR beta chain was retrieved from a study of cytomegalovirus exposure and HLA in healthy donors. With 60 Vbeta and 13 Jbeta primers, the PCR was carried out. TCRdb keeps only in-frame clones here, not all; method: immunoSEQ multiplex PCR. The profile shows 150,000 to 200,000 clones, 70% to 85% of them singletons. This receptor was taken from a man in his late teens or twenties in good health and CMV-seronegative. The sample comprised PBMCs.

The CDR3 DNA follows: TGTGCTAGCGTTAGCTCCTACAATGAGCAGTTCTTC. Translated, it gives CASVSSYNEQFF. The J gene is TRBJ2-1, the V gene TRBV7-7; tentative D call: TRBD2 (5 bases). This CDR3 comprises 12 residues. Germline-derived CDR1 and CDR2 are SSHAT and FNYEAQ (reference sequence). Based on the CDR3 plus reference TRBV7-7 and TRBJ2-1, the full variable domain is GAGVSQSPRYKVTKRGQDVTLRCDPISSHATLYWYQQALGQGPEFLTYFNYEAQPDKSGLPSDRFSAERPEGSISTLTIQRTEQRDSAMYRCASVSSYNEQFFGPGTRLTVL.